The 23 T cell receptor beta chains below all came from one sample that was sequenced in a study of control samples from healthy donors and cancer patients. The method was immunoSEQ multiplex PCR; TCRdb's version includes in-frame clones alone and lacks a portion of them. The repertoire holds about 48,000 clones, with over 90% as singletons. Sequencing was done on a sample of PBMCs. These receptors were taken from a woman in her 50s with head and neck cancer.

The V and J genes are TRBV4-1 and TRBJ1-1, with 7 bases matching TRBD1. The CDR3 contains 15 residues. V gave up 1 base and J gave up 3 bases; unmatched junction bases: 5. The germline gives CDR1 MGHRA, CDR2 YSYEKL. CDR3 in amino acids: CASSQATGWYTEAFF. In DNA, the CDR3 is TGCGCCAGCAGCCAAGCGACAGGGTGGTACACTGAAGCTTTCTTT.

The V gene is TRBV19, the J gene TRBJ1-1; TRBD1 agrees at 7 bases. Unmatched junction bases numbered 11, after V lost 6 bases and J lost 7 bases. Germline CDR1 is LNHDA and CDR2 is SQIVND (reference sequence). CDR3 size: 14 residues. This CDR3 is CASSLSDRRYEAFF. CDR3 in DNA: TGTGCCAGTAGCCTTTCGGACAGGAGATATGAAGCTTTCTTT.

The CDR3 DNA follows: TGTGCCAGCAGTTGGGACACCTACGAGCAGTACTTC. The encoded protein is CASSWDTYEQYF. The chain combines TRBV6-6 with TRBJ2-7; TRBD1 might be the D (6 bases). The CDR3 totals 12 residues. With 4 bases removed from V and 2 bases from J, the gap between germline ends came to 6 bases. In germline, CDR1 is MNHNY, CDR2 SVGAGI (reference sequence).

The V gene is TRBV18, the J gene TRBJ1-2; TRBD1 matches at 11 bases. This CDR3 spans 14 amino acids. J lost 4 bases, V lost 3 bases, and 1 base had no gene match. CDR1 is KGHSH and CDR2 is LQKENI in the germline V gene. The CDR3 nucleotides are TGTGCCAGCTCACCCGGACAGGGGGCCTATGGCTACACCTTC. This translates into CASSPGQGAYGYTF.

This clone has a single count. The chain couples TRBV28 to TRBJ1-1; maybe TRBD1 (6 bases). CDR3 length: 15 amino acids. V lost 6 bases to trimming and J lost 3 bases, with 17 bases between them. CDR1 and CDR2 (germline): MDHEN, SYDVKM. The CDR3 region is CASSPAKGVDTEAFF. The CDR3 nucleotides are TGTGCCAGCAGCCCAGCTAAGGGGGTAGACACTGAAGCTTTCTTT.

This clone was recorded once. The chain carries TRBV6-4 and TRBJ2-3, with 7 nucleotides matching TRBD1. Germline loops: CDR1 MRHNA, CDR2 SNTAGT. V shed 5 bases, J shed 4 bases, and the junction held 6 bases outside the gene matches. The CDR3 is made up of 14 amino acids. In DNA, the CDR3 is TGTGCCAGCAGTTCCGGGACAGACCCAGATACGCAGTATTTT. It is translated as CASSSGTDPDTQYF.

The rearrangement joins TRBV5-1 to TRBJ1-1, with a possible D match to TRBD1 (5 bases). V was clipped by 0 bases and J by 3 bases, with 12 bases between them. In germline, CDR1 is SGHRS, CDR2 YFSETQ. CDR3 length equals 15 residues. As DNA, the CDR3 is TGCGCCAGCAGCTTGGCCGGGACCTATGACACTGAAGCTTTCTTT. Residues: CASSLAGTYDTEAFF. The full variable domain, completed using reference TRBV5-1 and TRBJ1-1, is KAGVTQTPRYLIKTRGQQVTLSCSPISGHRSVSWYQQTPGQGLQFLFEYFSETQRNKGNFPGRFSGRQFSNSRSEMNVSTLELGDSALYLCASSLAGTYDTEAFFGQGTRLTVV.

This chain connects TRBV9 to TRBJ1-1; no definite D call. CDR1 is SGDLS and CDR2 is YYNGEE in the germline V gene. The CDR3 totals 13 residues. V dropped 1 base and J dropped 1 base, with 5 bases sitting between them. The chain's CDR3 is CASSVLTNTEAFF. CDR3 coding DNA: TGTGCCAGCAGCGTACTAACGAACACTGAAGCTTTCTTT.

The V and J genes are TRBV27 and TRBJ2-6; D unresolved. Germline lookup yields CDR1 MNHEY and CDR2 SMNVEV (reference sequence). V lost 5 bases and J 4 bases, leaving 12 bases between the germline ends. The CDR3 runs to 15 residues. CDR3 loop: CASSIVQAGANVLTF. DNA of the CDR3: TGTGCCAGCAGTATCGTCCAGGCCGGGGCCAACGTCCTGACTTTC.

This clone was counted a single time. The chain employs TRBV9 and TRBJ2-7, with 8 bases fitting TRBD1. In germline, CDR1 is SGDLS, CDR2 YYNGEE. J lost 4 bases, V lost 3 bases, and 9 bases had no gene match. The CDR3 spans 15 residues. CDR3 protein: CASSDQDRESYEQYF. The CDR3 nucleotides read TGTGCCAGCAGCGACCAGGACAGGGAATCTTACGAGCAGTACTTC.

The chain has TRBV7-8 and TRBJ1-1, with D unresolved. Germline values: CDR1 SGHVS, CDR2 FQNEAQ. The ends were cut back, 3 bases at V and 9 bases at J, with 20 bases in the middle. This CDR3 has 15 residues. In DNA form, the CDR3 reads TGTGCCAGCAGCTTCTTCCCGGGCCTCGCTGCGCAAGCTTTCTTT. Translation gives CASSFFPGLAAQAFF.

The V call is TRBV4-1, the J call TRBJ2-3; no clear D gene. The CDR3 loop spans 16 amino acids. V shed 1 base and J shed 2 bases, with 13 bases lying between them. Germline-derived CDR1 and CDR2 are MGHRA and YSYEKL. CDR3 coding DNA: TGCGCCAGCAGCCAAGTTGATATGGGGTTCACAGATACGCAGTATTTT. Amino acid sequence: CASSQVDMGFTDTQYF.

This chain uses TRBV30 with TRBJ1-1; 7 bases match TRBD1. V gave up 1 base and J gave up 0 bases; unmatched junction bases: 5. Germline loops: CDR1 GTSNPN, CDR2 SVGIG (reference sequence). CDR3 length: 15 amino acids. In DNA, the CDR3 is TGTGCCTGGAGTGGAAACAGGGGAATGAACACTGAAGCTTTCTTT. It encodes CAWSGNRGMNTEAFF.

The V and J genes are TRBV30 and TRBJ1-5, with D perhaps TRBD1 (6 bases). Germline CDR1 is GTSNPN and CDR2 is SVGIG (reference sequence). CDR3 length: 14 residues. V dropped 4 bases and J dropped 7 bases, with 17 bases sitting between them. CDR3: CAWTYQRGGQPQHF. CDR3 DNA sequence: TGTGCCTGGACCTACCAAAGAGGGGGGCAGCCCCAGCATTTT.

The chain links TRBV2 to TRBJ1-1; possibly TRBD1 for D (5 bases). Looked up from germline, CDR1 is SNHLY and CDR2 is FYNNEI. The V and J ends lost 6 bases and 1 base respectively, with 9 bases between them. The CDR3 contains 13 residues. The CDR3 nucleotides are TGTGCCAGCAGCACTACAGGGAACACTGAAGCTTTCTTT. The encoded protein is CASSTTGNTEAFF. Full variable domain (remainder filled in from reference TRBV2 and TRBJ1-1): EPEVTQTPSHQVTQMGQEVILRCVPISNHLYFYWYRQILGQKVEFLVSFYNNEISEKSEIFDDQFSVERPDGSNFTLKIRSTKLEDSAMYFCASSTTGNTEAFFGQGTRLTVV.

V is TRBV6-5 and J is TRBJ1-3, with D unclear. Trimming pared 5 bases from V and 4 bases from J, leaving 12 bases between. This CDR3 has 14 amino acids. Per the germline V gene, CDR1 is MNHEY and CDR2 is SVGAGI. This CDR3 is CASSRLLEGNTIYF. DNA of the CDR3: TGTGCCAGCAGTCGGCTCTTGGAGGGAAACACCATATATTTT.

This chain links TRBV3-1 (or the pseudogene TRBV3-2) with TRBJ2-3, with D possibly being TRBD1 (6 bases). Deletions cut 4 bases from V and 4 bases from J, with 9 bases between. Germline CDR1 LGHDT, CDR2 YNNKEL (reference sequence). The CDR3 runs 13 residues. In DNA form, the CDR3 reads TGTGCCAGCAGCCCCCCAGGGGCAGATACGCAGTATTTT. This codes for CASSPPGADTQYF.

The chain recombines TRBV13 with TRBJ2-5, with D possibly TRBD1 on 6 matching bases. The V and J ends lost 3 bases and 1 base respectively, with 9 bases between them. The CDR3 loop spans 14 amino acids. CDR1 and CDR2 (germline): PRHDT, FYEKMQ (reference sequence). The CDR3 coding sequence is TGTGCCAGCAGCTTTAAGACAGGCCAAGAGACCCAGTACTTC. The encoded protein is CASSFKTGQETQYF.

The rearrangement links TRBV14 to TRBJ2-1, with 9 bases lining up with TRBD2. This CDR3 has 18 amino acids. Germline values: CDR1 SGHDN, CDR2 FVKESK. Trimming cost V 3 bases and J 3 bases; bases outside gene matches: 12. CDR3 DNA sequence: TGTGCCAGCAGCCAGACGCTAGGTAGCGGGAGACTCTACAATGAGCAGTTCTTC. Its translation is CASSQTLGSGRLYNEQFF.

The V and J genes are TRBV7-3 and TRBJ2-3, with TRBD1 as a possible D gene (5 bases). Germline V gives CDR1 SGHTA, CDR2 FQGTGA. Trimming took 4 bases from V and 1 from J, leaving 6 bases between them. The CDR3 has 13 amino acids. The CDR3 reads CASSSQGTDTQYF. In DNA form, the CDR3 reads TGTGCCAGCAGCTCACAGGGCACAGATACGCAGTATTTT.

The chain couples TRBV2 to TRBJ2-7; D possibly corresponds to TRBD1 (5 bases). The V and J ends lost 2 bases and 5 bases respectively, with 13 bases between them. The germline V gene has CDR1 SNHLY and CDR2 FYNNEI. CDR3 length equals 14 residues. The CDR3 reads CASSETQGTNEQYF. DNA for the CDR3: TGTGCCAGCAGTGAAACCCAGGGAACTAACGAGCAGTACTTC.

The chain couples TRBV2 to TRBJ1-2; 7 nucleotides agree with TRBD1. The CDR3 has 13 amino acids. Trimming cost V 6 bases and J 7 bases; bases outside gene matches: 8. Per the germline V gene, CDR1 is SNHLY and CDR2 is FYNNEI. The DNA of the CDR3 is TGTGCCAGCAGCCCCGACAGGGAGGGTGGCTACACCTTC. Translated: CASSPDREGGYTF.

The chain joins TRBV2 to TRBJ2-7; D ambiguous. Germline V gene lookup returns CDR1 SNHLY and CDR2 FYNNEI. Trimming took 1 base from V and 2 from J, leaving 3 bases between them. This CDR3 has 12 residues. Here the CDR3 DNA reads TGTGCCAGCAGTGAAGGGGCCTACGAGCAGTACTTC. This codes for CASSEGAYEQYF.